These 10 T cell receptor beta chains came from one sample sequenced in a study of T-cell reconstitution after alpha-beta-depleted transplantation in children. It was with unique molecular identifiers that the TCRbeta library was prepared. TCRdb re-derived calls from the PCR reads in MiXCR, one entry per CDR3 protein. The sample carries 400,000 to 450,000 distinct CDR3 sequences, roughly 44% recorded once. Sample: PBMCs, taken before TCRalphabeta/CD19-depleted stem cell transplant. These receptors originate from a girl aged 2 to 9 with aplastic anemia, due to receive a stem cell transplant.

This clonotype was seen a single time. The chain couples TRBV20-1 to TRBJ2-3; no reliable D call. CDR3 length: 15 residues. Germline lookup yields CDR1 DFQATT and CDR2 SNEGSKA (reference sequence). V lost 0 bases to trimming and J lost 3 bases, with 13 bases between them. This CDR3 is CSARDLRIATDTQYF. Here the CDR3 DNA reads TGCAGTGCTAGAGATCTGAGAATAGCTACAGATACGCAGTATTTT.

The chain recombines TRBV7-9 with TRBJ2-7, with D tentatively TRBD2 (6 bases). CDR1 is SEHNR, CDR2 FQNEAQ, per germline (reference sequence). This CDR3 is 14 amino acids long. Trimming removed 5 bases from V and 2 bases from J, with 13 bases in between. CDR3 residues: CASSHQDYPYEQYF. The CDR3 DNA reads as TGTGCCAGCAGCCATCAGGACTATCCCTACGAGCAGTACTTC.

V is TRBV28 and J is TRBJ2-1; TRBD2 aligns across 8 bases. Germline lookup yields CDR1 MDHEN and CDR2 SYDVKM. V gave up 8 bases and J gave up 8 bases; unmatched junction bases: 8. The CDR3 is made up of 13 amino acids. The CDR3 here is CASSGTRIDEQFF. The CDR3 bases are TGTGCCAGCTCCGGGACTAGGATCGATGAGCAGTTCTTC.

This chain uses TRBV5-5 with TRBJ2-7; TRBD1 aligns across 10 bases. The germline V gene has CDR1 SGHKS and CDR2 YYEKEE (reference sequence). V gave up 2 bases and J gave up 6 bases; unmatched junction bases: 14. This CDR3 contains 17 residues. The CDR3 bases are TGTGCCAGCAGCTTCCTAGTCGGGGACAGGGGTCGTCTCGAGCAGTACTTC. Translation gives CASSFLVGDRGRLEQYF. Combining the CDR3 with reference TRBV5-5 and TRBJ2-7 gives the whole variable domain DAGVTQSPTHLIKTRGQQVTLRCSPISGHKSVSWYQQVLGQGPQFIFQYYEKEERGRGNFPDRFSARQFPNYSSELNVNALLLGDSALYLCASSFLVGDRGRLEQYFGPGTRLTVT.

The chain carries TRBV5-1 and TRBJ2-1, with TRBD2 matching over 14 bases. The junction had 4 bases not matched to a gene; V was cut back by 1 base and J by 10 bases. The CDR3 is 15 residues long. In germline, CDR1 is SGHRS, CDR2 YFSETQ. In nucleotides, the CDR3 is TGCGCCAGCAGCTTGCGGACTAGCGGGGGGACCGAGCAGTTCTTC. Its translation is CASSLRTSGGTEQFF. Drawing the rest from reference TRBV5-1 and TRBJ2-1, the complete variable domain is KAGVTQTPRYLIKTRGQQVTLSCSPISGHRSVSWYQQTPGQGLQFLFEYFSETQRNKGNFPGRFSGRQFSNSRSEMNVSTLELGDSALYLCASSLRTSGGTEQFFGPGTRLTVL.

V usage is TRBV12-3 or TRBV12-4 and J usage is TRBJ1-4; the D gene is possibly TRBD1 (6 bases). The CDR3 extends over 15 amino acids. The V gene lost 3 bases and the J gene lost 8 bases, with 16 bases spanning the gap. In nucleotides, the CDR3 is TGTGCCAGCAGTTTCTGGTCAGGGGAGAAGGAAAAACTGTTTTTT. Its protein is CASSFWSGEKEKLFF.

This clonotype has at least ten counts. This rearrangement joins TRBV6-5 to TRBJ2-6, with D uncertain. The CDR3 runs 15 residues. Germline V gives CDR1 MNHEY, CDR2 SVGAGI. V was shortened by 0 bases and J by 9 bases, with 12 bases between the two germline ends. The CDR3 is CASSYSTSTVNVLTF. The CDR3 DNA reads as TGTGCCAGCAGTTACTCGACATCAACGGTCAACGTCCTGACTTTC.

V is TRBV4-3 and J is TRBJ2-3; 10 nucleotides match TRBD2. V gave up 1 base and J gave up 2 bases; unmatched junction bases: 6. The CDR3 has 17 residues. CDR1 and CDR2 (germline): LGHNA, YSLEER. The CDR3 DNA reads TGCGCCAGCAGCCAAGGCCCTAGCGGGAGCGACACAGATACGCAGTATTTT. Translation gives CASSQGPSGSDTDTQYF.

The chain is built from TRBV5-1 and TRBJ2-4; D is unclear. Trimming pared 0 bases from V and 6 bases from J, leaving 10 bases between. CDR1 is SGHRS, CDR2 YFSETQ, per germline. This CDR3 comprises 14 residues. In DNA form, the CDR3 reads TGCGCCAGCAGCTTGGCTCCGGCCTCAAACATTCAGTACTTC. This gives the protein CASSLAPASNIQYF.

The CDR3 loop is CASSFSGQGSVAFF. The CDR3 nucleotides read TGTGCCAGCAGTTTCTCGGGACAGGGAAGCGTGGCTTTCTTT. The rearrangement uses TRBV6-2 or TRBV6-3 and TRBJ1-1; 9 bases agree with TRBD1. The junction had 11 bases not matched to a gene; V was cut back by 4 bases and J by 11 bases. Germline-derived CDR1 and CDR2 are MNHEY and SVGEGT. The CDR3 is 14 residues long.